The entry that follows covers one TCR beta chain sequence. Its antigen is still unknown. Time point of the sample: week 47, end of study. What each vaccine dose contained was 300 ug of mutant IDH1 20-mer peptide, accompanied by topical imiquimod. Patients were given eight vaccinations, scheduled in weeks 1, 3, 5, 7, 11, 15, 19 and 23. Patients carried new grade 3 or 4 IDH1-mutant astrocytomas lacking nuclear ATRX. Produced via immunoSEQ multiplex PCR; TCRdb's table is partial and in-frame only. The table has roughly 22,000 clones, roughly 82% seen once. The data were taken from a study of a mutant IDH1 vaccine in newly diagnosed glioma. About the research overall: Vaccines were first given 4-6 weeks after radiotherapy alone, or with temozolomide cycles. Study conclusions and caveats: Changes to the top peripheral T cell clonotypes appeared unrelated to pseudoprogression.

In germline, CDR1 is GTSNPN, CDR2 SVGIG (reference sequence). The germline V and J ends were trimmed by 1 base and 0 bases, with 6 bases remaining between them. This CDR3 has 13 amino acids. V usage is TRBV30 and J usage is TRBJ1-1, with D uncertain. The receptor was isolated from a man aged 35 to 55 with glioma. Some clones in this sample may be carry-over from other donors' samples. The source was PBMCs, collected from a glioma patient whose treatment included an IDH1 peptide vaccine. The CDR3 loop is CAWSASLNTEAFF. The CDR3 region has the DNA TGTGCCTGGAGTGCGTCCTTGAACACTGAAGCTTTCTTT.